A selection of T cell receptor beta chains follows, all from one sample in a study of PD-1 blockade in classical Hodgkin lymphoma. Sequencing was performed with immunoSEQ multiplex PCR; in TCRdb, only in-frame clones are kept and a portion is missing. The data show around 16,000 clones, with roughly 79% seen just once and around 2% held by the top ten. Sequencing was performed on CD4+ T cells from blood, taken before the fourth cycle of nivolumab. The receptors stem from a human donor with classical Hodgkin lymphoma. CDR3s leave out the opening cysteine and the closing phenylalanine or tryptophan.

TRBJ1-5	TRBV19	ASSIWMGNQPQH
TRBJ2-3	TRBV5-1	ASSLGWPTDTQY
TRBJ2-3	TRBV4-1	ASSQGTQADTQY
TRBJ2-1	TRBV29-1	SVAQYNEQF
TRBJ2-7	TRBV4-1	ASSHHYEQY
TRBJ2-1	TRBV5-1	ASSLSGSSYNEQF
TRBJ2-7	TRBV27	ASSPRDRPYEQY
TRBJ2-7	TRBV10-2	ASSETGAPSYEQY
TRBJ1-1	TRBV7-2	ASSKPQGNTEAF
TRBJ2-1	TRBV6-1	ASVGAAYYNEQF
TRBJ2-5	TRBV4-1	ASSQDFRTSGNQETQY
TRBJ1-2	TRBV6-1	ATPRVYYGYT